The 16 T cell receptor beta chains below were found in one sample sequenced in a study of cytotoxic CD8 clonotypes in ibrutinib-treated CLL. Generated by immunoSEQ multiplex PCR, the TCRdb table keeps only in-frame clones and is missing some. The table shows around 310,000 clones, with almost 80% occurring only once. Sequenced material: PBMCs, taken before ibrutinib treatment. All receptors derive from a human donor with chronic lymphocytic leukemia.

The CDR3 region has the DNA TGTGCCAGCAGCACGCACAGGGTCTCTAGTAACTATGGCTACACCTTC. The encoded protein is CASSTHRVSSNYGYTF. The chain uses TRBV7-8 and TRBJ1-2, with D possibly matching TRBD1 (6 bases). This CDR3 is 16 amino acids long. V lost 5 bases and J 1 base, leaving 17 bases between the germline ends. Germline CDR1 reads SGHVS; CDR2 reads FQNEAQ.

The chain recombines TRBV29-1 with TRBJ1-1; D may be TRBD1 (6 bases). The germline V gene encodes CDR1 SQVTM and CDR2 ANQGSEA. Trimming shortened V by 5 bases and J by 5 bases, and 12 bases separated the two germline ends. The CDR3 sequence is 12 residues long. CDR3 residues: CSVPRGGTEAFF. The CDR3, as DNA: TGCAGCGTTCCCAGGGGAGGGACTGAAGCTTTCTTT. Supplemented by reference TRBV29-1 and TRBJ1-1, the full variable domain reads SAVISQKPSRDICQRGTSLTIQCQVDSQVTMMFWYRQQPGQSLTLIATANQGSEATYESGFVIDKFPISRPNLTFSTLTVSNMSPEDSSIYLCSVPRGGTEAFFGQGTRLTVV.

The CDR3 loop reads CASSVAGSNNNEQFF. CDR3 DNA: TGTGCCAGCAGCGTAGCAGGCAGTAACAACAATGAGCAGTTCTTC. This chain joins TRBV9 and TRBJ2-1; D unresolved. Between the trimmed V and J ends, which lost 0 bases and 5 bases, there was a span of 12 bases. This CDR3 contains 15 residues. The germline V gene has CDR1 SGDLS and CDR2 YYNGEE.

As DNA, the CDR3 is TGTGCCAGCAGCTCTATATCCCTGACGCCGAGAGCTTTCTTT. It is translated as CASSSISLTPRAFF. The chain combines TRBV5-8 with TRBJ1-1; D is unclear. Germline loops: CDR1 SGHTS, CDR2 YDEGEE. With 3 bases removed from V and 10 bases from J, the gap between germline ends came to 19 bases. The CDR3 sequence is 14 residues long.

The rearrangement uses TRBV27 and TRBJ2-7; D unclear. The CDR3 spans 13 residues. V lost 6 bases and J 2 bases, leaving 11 bases between the germline ends. CDR1 is MNHEY, CDR2 SMNVEV, per germline (reference sequence). The CDR3 nucleotides are TGTGCCAGCAGCGCAGGTGGGCCCTACGAGCAGTACTTC. The encoded protein is CASSAGGPYEQYF.

This chain connects TRBV4-3 to TRBJ2-5; perhaps TRBD1 as D (5 bases). This CDR3 region has 13 residues. Germline V CDR1 and CDR2: LGHNA, YSLEER. V was cut by 4 bases and J by 5 bases, with 11 bases left in between. CDR3 coding DNA: TGCGCCAGCAGCCCGCAGGGTCGGGAGACCCAGTACTTC. Translating it yields CASSPQGRETQYF.

The gene calls are TRBV4-3 and TRBJ2-1; 8 nucleotides line up with TRBD2. V lost 4 bases to trimming and J lost 3 bases; unmatched junction nucleotides: 8. CDR1 LGHNA and CDR2 YSLEER come from the germline V gene. The CDR3 covers 16 residues. The DNA for the CDR3 is TGCGCCAGCAGCCCTAGACTAGCGAGCTACTACAATGAGCAGTTCTTC. This sequence encodes CASSPRLASYYNEQFF.

The V gene is TRBV5-6, the J gene TRBJ2-1; 9 bases map to TRBD2. Germline values: CDR1 SGHDT, CDR2 YYEEEE. V shed 3 bases, J shed 5 bases, and the junction held 12 bases outside the gene matches. The CDR3 length is 17 residues. The CDR3 DNA sequence: TGTGCCAGCAGCTCATTTTGGGCGGGAGGGGGGAACAATGAGCAGTTCTTC. Encoded protein: CASSSFWAGGGNNEQFF.

The chain recombines TRBV29-1 with TRBJ2-2; D tentatively fits TRBD1 or TRBD2 (5 bases each). There are 15 residues in the CDR3. The germline V gene encodes CDR1 SQVTM and CDR2 ANQGSEA. V was trimmed by 7 bases and J by 0 bases, leaving 15 bases between them. The CDR3 here is CSATHGGANTGELFF. The CDR3 region has the DNA TGCAGCGCCACTCATGGGGGAGCGAACACCGGGGAGCTGTTTTTT.

The rearrangement joins TRBV6-1 to TRBJ2-2, with D possibly TRBD2 on 6 matching bases. The germline gives CDR1 MNHNS, CDR2 SASEGT. This CDR3 comprises 21 residues. The V end lost 2 bases, the J end lost 1 base, and 26 bases lay between the germline ends. The chain's CDR3 is CASSEKSRSRLGLKNTGELFF. CDR3 sequence (DNA): TGTGCCAGCAGTGAAAAATCGAGAAGTCGATTGGGACTTAAGAACACCGGGGAGCTGTTTTTT.

The rearrangement uses TRBV5-1 and TRBJ2-7, with a tentative D call TRBD2 (6 bases). The CDR3 runs to 16 residues. The germline gives CDR1 SGHRS, CDR2 YFSETQ. V gave up 0 bases and J gave up 3 bases, with 16 bases separating them. CDR3 amino acids: CASSLGLRGVNYEQYF. In nucleotides, the CDR3 is TGCGCCAGCAGCTTGGGCTTACGCGGGGTGAACTACGAGCAGTACTTC.

The chain employs TRBV19 and TRBJ1-3; D perhaps matches TRBD1 (5 bases). CDR1 LNHDA and CDR2 SQIVND come from the germline V gene (reference sequence). The CDR3 spans 19 residues. V lost 10 bases, J lost 0 bases, and 28 bases lay in between. The CDR3 protein is CATFENPGRKSPSGNTIYF. CDR3 coding DNA: TGTGCCACCTTCGAAAATCCGGGACGGAAGTCCCCCTCTGGAAACACCATATATTTT.

The chain joins TRBV18 to TRBJ2-5; 7 bases line up with TRBD2. CDR1 and CDR2 (germline): KGHSH, LQKENI. This CDR3 spans 13 amino acids. V lost 4 bases and J lost 3; bases outside the gene matches: 2. The CDR3 bases are TGTGCCAGCTCACGTCGGGGGGAAGAGACCCAGTACTTC. Protein product: CASSRRGEETQYF. Combining the CDR3 with reference TRBV18 and TRBJ2-5 gives the whole variable domain NAGVMQNPRHLVRRRGQEARLRCSPMKGHSHVYWYRQLPEEGLKFMVYLQKENIIDESGMPKERFSAEFPKEGPSILRIQQVVRGDSAAYFCASSRRGEETQYFGPGTRLLVL.

V gene TRBV5-6 combines with J gene TRBJ2-7; 9 nucleotides align to TRBD2. Germline trimming cut 0 bases from V and 4 bases from J; bases unmatched to any gene: 5. This CDR3 comprises 15 residues. Looked up from germline, CDR1 is SGHDT and CDR2 is YYEEEE. CDR3 in DNA: TGTGCCAGCAGCTTGGGAAGCGGGAGGCAGTACGAGCAGTACTTC. This encodes CASSLGSGRQYEQYF.

V is TRBV7-9 and J is TRBJ2-1; unclear D gene. V was cut by 4 bases and J by 13 bases, with 11 bases left in between. The CDR3 consists of 11 residues. In germline, CDR1 is SEHNR, CDR2 FQNEAQ (reference sequence). Written as DNA, the CDR3 is TGTGCCAGCAGCTCGACCAAATCCCAGTTCTTC. Translated, it gives CASSSTKSQFF.

This clone was seen a few times. The chain uses TRBV10-3 and TRBJ1-2; D gene uncertain. The ends were cut back, 0 bases at V and 5 bases at J, with 7 bases in the middle. This CDR3 is 13 amino acids long. Germline V gene data show CDR1 as ENHRY and CDR2 as SYGVKD. CDR3 DNA: TGTGCCATCAGTGAGTCATGGGGATATGGCTACACCTTC. As protein: CAISESWGYGYTF.